This T cell receptor beta chain was sequenced for a study of OX40 agonist ivuxolimab in advanced cancers. Profiling relied on immunoSEQ multiplex PCR, and the TCRdb table lists in-frame clones only, not all of them. The sample lists more than 55,000 clones; roughly 89% were seen once. V lost 1 base, J lost 3 bases, and 9 bases lay in between. The CDR3 length is 14 residues. Germline V gene data show CDR1 as SGHNT and CDR2 as YENEEA. The receptor's source is an adult with an advanced solid tumor such as melanoma, head and neck, liver or kidney cancer. Specimen: CD4+ or CD8+ T cells sorted from blood, collected in a trial of the OX40 agonist ivuxolimab. The rearrangement uses TRBV11-3 and TRBJ1-2; TRBD1 might be the D (5 bases). The CDR3 loop is CASSLVGTDYGYTF. The CDR3 DNA reads as TGTGCCAGCAGCTTAGTGGGGACGGACTATGGCTACACCTTC.